The 21 T cell receptor beta chains presented below share a single source sample, sequenced in a study of Graves' ophthalmopathy and Graves' hyperthyroidism. The sequenced template was RNA, covering the TCR beta CDR3 region. Second-round multiplex PCR followed a first-round RT-PCR using HTBI primers. TCRdb independently ran MiXCR on the multiplex PCR reads; one entry per CDR3 protein. The sample includes about 220,000 distinct CDR3 sequences, approximately 21% seen only once; the top ten take roughly 45%. Specimen: peripheral blood. These receptor sequences come from a woman aged 45-65 years with Graves' ophthalmopathy.

Many counts were recorded for this clonotype. The chain recombines TRBV20-1 with TRBJ1-5; the D is unclear. Trimming pared 1 base from V and 1 base from J, leaving 11 bases between. This CDR3 region has 15 residues. Per the germline V gene, CDR1 is DFQATT and CDR2 is SNEGSKA (reference sequence). The CDR3, as DNA: TGCAGTGCTAGAGCAAATAGAGGAAGCAATCAGCCCCAGCATTTT. This codes for CSARANRGSNQPQHF.

Many counts were recorded for this clonotype. CDR3 loop: CASSFPWTSETQYF. For the CDR3, the DNA is TGTGCCAGCAGCTTCCCTTGGACTAGTGAGACCCAGTACTTC. This chain links TRBV11-2 with TRBJ2-5; 7 bases agree with TRBD2. The trim removed 3 bases at V and 5 bases at J, leaving 6 bases unmatched. The CDR3 loop spans 14 amino acids. Germline CDR1 is SGHAT and CDR2 is FQNNGV.

This clonotype was counted a few times. The J gene is TRBJ1-1, the V gene TRBV28; 7 bases agree with TRBD1. The CDR3 runs 14 residues. Trimming at V came to 6 bases and at J to 3 bases, leaving 7 bases not matched to a gene. Germline V CDR1 and CDR2: MDHEN, SYDVKM. Here the CDR3 DNA reads TGTGCCAGCAGCCCGACAGGGTTGCACACTGAAGCTTTCTTT. Translated: CASSPTGLHTEAFF. Full variable domain (outside the CDR3, taken from reference TRBV28 and TRBJ1-1): DVKVTQSSRYLVKRTGEKVFLECVQDMDHENMFWYRQDPGLGLRLIYFSYDVKMKEKGDIPEGYSVSREKKERFSLILESASTNQTSMYLCASSPTGLHTEAFFGQGTRLTVV.

The sample holds many counts of this clonotype. The rearrangement uses TRBV12-3 or TRBV12-4 and TRBJ2-7, with 16 bases matching TRBD2. With 0 bases clipped from V and 7 bases from J, the junction kept 9 bases outside the gene matches. This CDR3 comprises 18 residues. The CDR3 DNA reads as TGTGCCAGCAGTTTAGCGATAGGGACTAGCGGGAGGGTAGAGGAGCAGTACTTC. Protein: CASSLAIGTSGRVEEQYF.

CDR3 in amino acids: CASSMVRGETQYF. CDR3 sequence (DNA): TGTGCCAGTAGTATGGTTAGGGGAGAGACCCAGTACTTC. V gene TRBV19 combines with J gene TRBJ2-5; the D gene is possibly TRBD1 (5 bases). The CDR3 is 13 residues long. V lost 3 bases to trimming and J lost 4 bases, with 9 bases between them. Per the germline V gene, CDR1 is LNHDA and CDR2 is SQIVND (reference sequence).

The sample holds many counts of this clonotype. This chain links TRBV12-3 or TRBV12-4 with TRBJ1-2; D is uncertain. The CDR3 has 12 residues. V lost 4 bases, J lost 8 bases, and 11 bases lay in between. CDR3 loop: CASSYRRLGYTF. DNA for the CDR3: TGTGCCAGCAGTTACCGTAGGTTGGGCTACACCTTC.

This clonotype was detected a few times. The chain carries TRBV11-2 and TRBJ2-3; D uncertain. The CDR3 totals 18 residues. V was clipped by 5 bases and J by 4 bases, with 25 bases between them. Germline CDR1 and CDR2: SGHAT and FQNNGV. CDR3 residues: CASSPMAYETWPSDTQYF. Written as DNA, the CDR3 is TGTGCCAGCAGCCCGATGGCCTACGAGACTTGGCCGTCAGATACGCAGTATTTT.

The rearrangement uses TRBV28 and TRBJ2-4, with TRBD2 as a possible D gene (5 bases). Between the trimmed V and J ends, which lost 2 bases and 0 bases, there was a span of 8 bases. The CDR3 totals 15 residues. From germline, CDR1 is MDHEN and CDR2 SYDVKM. The CDR3: CASSLQGRAKNIQYF. The CDR3 coding sequence is TGTGCCAGCAGTTTACAAGGGAGAGCCAAAAACATTCAGTACTTC.

This clonotype was observed at least ten times. The V gene is TRBV2, the J gene TRBJ1-1; D gene ambiguous. The V end lost 6 bases, the J end lost 0 bases, and 11 bases lay between the germline ends. Germline-derived CDR1 and CDR2 are SNHLY and FYNNEI. This CDR3 contains 14 residues. This CDR3 is CASSDGEMNTEAFF. The DNA for the CDR3 is TGTGCCAGCAGCGACGGGGAAATGAACACTGAAGCTTTCTTT.

This clonotype was detected a few times. This rearrangement joins TRBV9 to TRBJ2-2, with 13 bases that match TRBD2. There are 19 residues in the CDR3. Germline CDR1 reads SGDLS; CDR2 reads YYNGEE. V trimming: 0 bases; J trimming: 0 bases; junction bases outside the gene matches: 5. CDR3 DNA sequence: TGTGCCAGCAGCGTAGAACTGGGACTAGCGGGACCGAACACCGGGGAGCTGTTTTTT. Translating it yields CASSVELGLAGPNTGELFF.

The V gene is TRBV6-2 or TRBV6-3, the J gene TRBJ2-3, with 7 nucleotides matching TRBD2. In germline, CDR1 is MNHEY, CDR2 SVGEGT. The V segment lost 6 bases and the J segment 2 bases; nucleotides outside the gene matches: 14. The length of the CDR3 is 17 residues. DNA for the CDR3: TGTGCCAGCAGCTTCCGGAGGCTAGCGGAATCCACAGATACGCAGTATTTT. Translating gives CASSFRRLAESTDTQYF.

Comment on this clonotype: A much larger clone differs by one base, so this may be a read error. CDR3 region: CTSIRTYPTEAFF. The CDR3 DNA reads TGTACCAGTATTAGGACCTACCCGACTGAAGCTTTCTTT. The gene calls are TRBV19 and TRBJ1-1; D is undetermined. This CDR3 has 13 amino acids. Germline V gives CDR1 LNHDA, CDR2 SQIVND (reference sequence).

The rearrangement joins TRBV30 to TRBJ2-3; 11 bases match TRBD2. This CDR3 comprises 14 residues. In germline, CDR1 is GTSNPN, CDR2 SVGIG (reference sequence). V lost 3 bases and J lost 9; bases outside the gene matches: 8. Written as DNA, the CDR3 is TGTGCCTGGAGGACTAGCGGGAACTCGGCGACGCAGTATTTT. Amino acids: CAWRTSGNSATQYF.

In the case of this clonotype: A much larger clone differs from this one at a single base, so this may be a read error. V is TRBV29-1 and J is TRBJ2-5; no clear D gene. There are 11 residues in the CDR3. The V and J ends lost 7 bases and 4 bases respectively, with 10 bases between them. From germline, CDR1 is SQVTM and CDR2 ANQGSEA. For the CDR3, the DNA is TGCAGCGACCGACCCCGAGAGACCCAGTACTTC. It specifies CSDRPRETQYF.

This clonotype was detected ten times or more. The chain combines TRBV2 with TRBJ1-5; weak D call: TRBD1 (5 bases). The ends were cut back, 4 bases at V and 5 bases at J, with 12 bases in the middle. Germline V lookup: CDR1 SNHLY, CDR2 FYNNEI. CDR3 length: 14 amino acids. CDR3 sequence (DNA): TGTGCCAGCAGTGGGGGGAGTGAGCATCAGCCCCAGCATTTT. It encodes CASSGGSEHQPQHF.

The V call is TRBV7-3, the J call TRBJ1-5; tentative D call: TRBD1 (6 bases). Deletions cut 5 bases from V and 0 bases from J, with 11 bases between. CDR1 SGHTA and CDR2 FQGTGA come from the germline V gene. This CDR3 has 15 amino acids. CDR3 bases: TGTGCCAGCAGCCAAGGGACACATAGCAATCAGCCCCAGCATTTT. It is translated as CASSQGTHSNQPQHF.

This clonotype was seen repeatedly, ten times or more. This chain uses TRBV19 with TRBJ2-5; D might be TRBD1 (6 bases). This CDR3 contains 15 residues. V lost 5 bases and J lost 5, with 18 bases in between. Germline assignment: CDR1 LNHDA and CDR2 SQIVND (reference sequence). CDR3 DNA sequence: TGTGCCAGTAGTGCGTATAGGGGGTCCGCGGAGACCCAGTACTTC. Protein: CASSAYRGSAETQYF. Combining the CDR3 with reference TRBV19 and TRBJ2-5 gives the whole variable domain DGGITQSPKYLFRKEGQNVTLSCEQNLNHDAMYWYRQDPGQGLRLIYYSQIVNDFQKGDIAEGYSVSREKKESFPLTVTSAQKNPTAFYLCASSAYRGSAETQYFGPGTRLLVL.

This clonotype was seen many times. V usage is TRBV20-1 and J usage is TRBJ2-7; D is possibly TRBD2 (6 bases). This CDR3 has 13 residues. Trimming stripped 2 bases from V and 2 bases from J, with 10 bases between. Looked up from germline, CDR1 is DFQATT and CDR2 is SNEGSKA (reference sequence). CDR3 in amino acids: CSARLARPYEQYF. The DNA of the CDR3 is TGCAGTGCTAGACTAGCGAGGCCCTACGAGCAGTACTTC.

In its sample, this clonotype was seen many times. The chain is built from TRBV28 and TRBJ1-1; perhaps TRBD1 as D (5 bases). Germline assignment: CDR1 MDHEN and CDR2 SYDVKM. CDR3 length: 17 amino acids. The germline V and J ends were trimmed by 6 bases and 6 bases, with 26 bases remaining between them. CDR3 amino acids: CASRTPAGVGRGAEAFF. In nucleotides, the CDR3 is TGTGCCAGCAGAACTCCTGCGGGGGTCGGACGCGGTGCTGAAGCTTTCTTT. The whole variable domain, filled in from reference TRBV28 and TRBJ1-1, reads DVKVTQSSRYLVKRTGEKVFLECVQDMDHENMFWYRQDPGLGLRLIYFSYDVKMKEKGDIPEGYSVSREKKERFSLILESASTNQTSMYLCASRTPAGVGRGAEAFFGQGTRLTVV.

This clonotype has at least ten counts. The V call is TRBV30, the J call TRBJ2-7, with D uncertain. Germline CDR1 is GTSNPN and CDR2 is SVGIG (reference sequence). The CDR3 extends over 11 amino acids. V lost 3 bases, J lost 5 bases, and 8 bases lay in between. DNA for the CDR3: TGTGCCTGGAGCCCTAACCACGAGCAGTACTTC. Protein: CAWSPNHEQYF. The variable domain in full, with the rest retrieved from reference TRBV30 and TRBJ2-7, is SQTIHQWPATLVQPVGSPLSLECTVEGTSNPNLYWYRQAAGRGLQLLFYSVGIGQISSEVPQNLSASRPQDRQFILSSKKLLLSDSGFYLCAWSPNHEQYFGPGTRLTVT.

V gene TRBV6-1 combines with J gene TRBJ2-7; D remains unclear. With 5 bases removed from V and 3 bases from J, the gap between germline ends came to 17 bases. The CDR3 runs 15 residues. Germline CDR1 and CDR2: MNHNS and SASEGT. The chain's CDR3 is CASSPSRAHGYEQYF. For the CDR3, the DNA is TGTGCCAGCAGTCCCTCTCGTGCCCACGGCTACGAGCAGTACTTC.